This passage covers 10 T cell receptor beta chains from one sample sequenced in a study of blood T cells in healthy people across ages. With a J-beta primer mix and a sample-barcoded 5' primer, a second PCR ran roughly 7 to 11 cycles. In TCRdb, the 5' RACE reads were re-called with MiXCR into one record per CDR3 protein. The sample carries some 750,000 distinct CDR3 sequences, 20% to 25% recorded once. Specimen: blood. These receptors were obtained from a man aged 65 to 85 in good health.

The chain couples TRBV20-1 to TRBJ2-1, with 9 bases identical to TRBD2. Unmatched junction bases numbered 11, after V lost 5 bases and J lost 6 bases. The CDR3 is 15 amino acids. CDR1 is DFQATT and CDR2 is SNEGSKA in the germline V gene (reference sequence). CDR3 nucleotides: TGCAGTGCTGCTGGGGCGGGGGGGCCCTCCAATGAGCAGTTCTTC. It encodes CSAAGAGGPSNEQFF.

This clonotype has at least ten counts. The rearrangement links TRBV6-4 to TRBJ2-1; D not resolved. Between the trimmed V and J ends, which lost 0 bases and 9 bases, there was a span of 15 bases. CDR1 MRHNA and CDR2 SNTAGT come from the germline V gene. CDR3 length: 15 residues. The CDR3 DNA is TGTGCCAGCAGTGACTCGAGTGTGGGGTTCGGTGAGCAGTTCTTC. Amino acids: CASSDSSVGFGEQFF.

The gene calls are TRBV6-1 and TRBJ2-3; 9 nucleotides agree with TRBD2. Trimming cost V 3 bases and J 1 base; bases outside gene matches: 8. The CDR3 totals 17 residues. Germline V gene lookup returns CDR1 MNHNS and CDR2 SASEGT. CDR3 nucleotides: TGTGCCAGCAGTGATGAACTAGCGGGCCTCGGCACAGATACGCAGTATTTT. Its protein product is CASSDELAGLGTDTQYF.

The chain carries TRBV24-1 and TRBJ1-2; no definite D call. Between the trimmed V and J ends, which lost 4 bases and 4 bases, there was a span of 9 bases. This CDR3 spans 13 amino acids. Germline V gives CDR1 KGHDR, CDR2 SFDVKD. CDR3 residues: CATSDSNGYGYTF. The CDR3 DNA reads TGTGCCACCAGTGACAGCAACGGCTATGGCTACACCTTC.

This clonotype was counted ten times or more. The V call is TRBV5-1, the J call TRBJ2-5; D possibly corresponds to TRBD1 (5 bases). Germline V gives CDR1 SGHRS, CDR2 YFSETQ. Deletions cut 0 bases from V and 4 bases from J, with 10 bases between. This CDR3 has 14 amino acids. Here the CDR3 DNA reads TGCGCCAGCAGCTTGGCGCAGGGCCTAGAGACCCAGTACTTC. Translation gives CASSLAQGLETQYF.

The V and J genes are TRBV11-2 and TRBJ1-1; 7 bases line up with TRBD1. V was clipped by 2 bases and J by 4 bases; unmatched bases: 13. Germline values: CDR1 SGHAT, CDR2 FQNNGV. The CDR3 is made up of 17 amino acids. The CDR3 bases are TGTGCCAGCAGCTTAAGATCCGTACAGGGGACTTTCACTGAAGCTTTCTTT. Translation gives CASSLRSVQGTFTEAFF.

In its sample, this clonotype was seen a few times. The CDR3 sequence is CASSQAYLNEQFF. CDR3 DNA: TGTGCCAGCAGCCAAGCCTACTTGAATGAGCAGTTCTTC. This rearrangement joins TRBV14 to TRBJ2-1; D gene ambiguous. The length of the CDR3 is 13 residues. V was shortened by 1 base and J by 7 bases, with 8 bases between the two germline ends. Looked up from germline, CDR1 is SGHDN and CDR2 is FVKESK.

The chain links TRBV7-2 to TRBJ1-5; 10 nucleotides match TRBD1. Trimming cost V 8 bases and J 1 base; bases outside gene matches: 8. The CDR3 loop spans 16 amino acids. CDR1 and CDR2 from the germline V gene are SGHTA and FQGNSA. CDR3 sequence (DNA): TGTGCCAGCTCCCGGTGGGACAGGGGCAGCAATCAGCCCCAGCATTTT. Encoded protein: CASSRWDRGSNQPQHF.

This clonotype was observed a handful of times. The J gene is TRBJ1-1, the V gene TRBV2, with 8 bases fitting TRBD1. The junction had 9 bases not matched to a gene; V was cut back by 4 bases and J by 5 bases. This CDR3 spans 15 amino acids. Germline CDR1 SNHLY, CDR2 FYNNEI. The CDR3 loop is CASSGLTGVGTEAFF. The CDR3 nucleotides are TGTGCCAGCAGTGGCCTGACAGGGGTTGGAACTGAAGCTTTCTTT. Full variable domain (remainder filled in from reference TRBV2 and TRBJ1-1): EPEVTQTPSHQVTQMGQEVILRCVPISNHLYFYWYRQILGQKVEFLVSFYNNEISEKSEIFDDQFSVERPDGSNFTLKIRSTKLEDSAMYFCASSGLTGVGTEAFFGQGTRLTVV.

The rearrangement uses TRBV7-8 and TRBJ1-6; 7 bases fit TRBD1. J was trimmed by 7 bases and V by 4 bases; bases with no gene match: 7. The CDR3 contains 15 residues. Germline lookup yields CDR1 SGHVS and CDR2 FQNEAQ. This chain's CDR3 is CASSWQAGGNSPLHF. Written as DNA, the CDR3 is TGTGCCAGCAGCTGGCAGGCAGGGGGAAATTCACCCCTCCACTTT.